This T cell receptor (beta chain) was captured by sequencing in a study of post-analysis software for immune sequencing data (dated by TCRdb to between 2015 and 2016). With regard to the full study: Recorded disease courses included relapsing-remitting, secondary progressive and progressive-relapsing multiple sclerosis, with some patients lacking subtype annotation. The patient repertoires were compared against about 10 previously published healthy control repertoires obtained from donors aged roughly 6 to 25 years. A subset of samples was prepared in parallel using single-end sample barcoding, then pooled and co-amplified after Illumina adapter ligation. The investigation overall reported the following: Direct clustering with F measure showed strong co-clustering of samples prepared in the same batch, prompting a batch-effect correction. The control group was slightly older than the multiple sclerosis patient group. Significantly lower normalized Chao1 diversity was found in multiple sclerosis patients than in controls, suggesting substantial peripheral T-cell clonal expansion. Significantly higher frequencies in patients than in controls were found for about 5 TRBV segments, including TRBV5-6, TRBV5-1 and TRBV20-1.

CDR1 and CDR2 are drawn from the germline V gene (reference sequence): MNHNY, SVGAGI. V and J are trimmed by 8 bases and 8 bases, and the gene matches miss 9 bases of the junction. The CDR3, cysteine through phenylalanine, is 13 amino acids long. The CDR3 DNA has 39 bases and is translated from base 1. To demonstrate the VDJtools post-analysis software, TCR beta repertoires were profiled from the peripheral blood of 10 to 15 young patients with multiple sclerosis. The patients with multiple sclerosis were children and adolescents between roughly 6 and 16 years of age. This clonotype was counted a few times. No antigen is known for it. No much larger clonotype is one base removed from it; base qualities were not supplied. Library prep was done by PCR. Sequencing relied on an Illumina HiSeq 2500. To reduce PCR and sequencing biases, unique molecular identifiers were incorporated into the TCR beta cDNA libraries. Every 1 to 10 million input T cells yielded 500,000 or so cDNA molecules, meaning each molecule approximated one T cell. The same protocol used for the earlier healthy control dataset was applied to prepare and sequence the patient libraries. Samples belonging to the same batch were prepared together, multiplexed and sequenced on a shared HiSeq lane. The study's own analysis went as follows. MIGEC was used to process the raw barcoded reads, and molecular identifier groups with only a single read were discarded before consensus assembly and CDR3 extraction. VDJtools was used for post-analysis of the clonotype tables, with diversity normalized by down-sampling every dataset to the smallest sample size. In repertoire overlap clustering, CDR3 amino acid sequences, but not nucleotide sequences, were matched to correct batch-related cross-sample contamination. The public reads were reprocessed in TCRdb via fastp at Q25 and MiXCR, keeping in-frame beta chains. Rows matching on CDR3 protein sequence are summarized as one entry with the most common DNA and genes. Clone size and V and J calls follow TCRdb, not the original study. In this sample the table shows fewer than 850,000 distinct CDR3 sequences, 25% to 30% of which occur a single time. About 0.5% of the sample belongs to the ten largest clones.

Sequenced: blood. The rearranged chain carries TRBV6-6 and TRBJ1-2, and TRBD1 matches 9 of the central bases. The source of this sequence is a girl under 18 with multiple sclerosis. The CDR3 reads CASGGQGTNGYTF. The DNA sequence is as follows: TGTGCCAGCGGTGGACAGGGGACAAACGGCTACACCTTC.